The rows below give T cell receptor beta chains drawn from one sample of a study of Ad26.COV2.S vaccination and SARS-CoV-2 variants. Sequencing used immunoSEQ multiplex PCR; TCRdb keeps in-frame clones, though not all of them. The sample records roughly 320,000 clones, about 82% being singletons. Sequenced material: peripheral blood, taken in a trial of Ad26.COV2.S vaccine versus placebo. The origin of the receptors is a person between 18 and 65 years old who received the Ad26.COV2.S COVID-19 vaccine or a placebo. Each CDR3 is given with its conserved first and last residue. The D gene is left open where the match is weak. Expanded clones are given a class, and other clones once, few, many or no size at all.

TRBV29-1	TRBJ1-1	NA	NA	CSVDRLHTEAFF	TGCAGCGTTGACCGACTGCACACTGAAGCTTTCTTT
TRBV27	TRBJ2-1	NA	NA	CASSLKGFSSYNEQFF	TGTGCCAGCAGTTTAAAGGGGTTTAGCTCCTACAATGAGCAGTTCTTC
TRBV6-4	TRBJ2-6	NA	NA	CASSLGQSGANVLTF	TGTGCCAGCAGTTTGGGACAATCTGGGGCCAACGTCCTGACTTTC
TRBV5-1	TRBJ1-6	TRBD1	NA	CASSRGQGAGNSPLHF	TGCGCCAGCAGTAGAGGGCAGGGGGCAGGAAATTCACCCCTCCACTTT
TRBV29-1	TRBJ1-1	TRBD1	NA	CSVDRDRDTEAFF	TGCAGCGTGGATAGGGACAGGGACACTGAAGCTTTCTTT
TRBV4-1	TRBJ1-2	TRBD1	NA	CASSQAGGYGYTF	TGCGCCAGCAGCCAAGCAGGGGGCTATGGCTACACCTTC
TRBV6-1	TRBJ1-5	NA	once	CASSEWDRPGRSF	TGTGCCAGCAGTGAATGGGATCGGCCGGGCCGCTCTTTT
TRBV29-1	TRBJ2-3	NA	NA	CSVDRNTDTQYF	TGCAGCGTTGACAGGAACACAGATACGCAGTATTTT
TRBV11-3	TRBJ2-3	NA	once	CASSLAGAGTSTDTQYF	TGTGCCAGCAGCTTAGCGGGGGCGGGCACTAGCACAGATACGCAGTATTTT
TRBV19	TRBJ1-1	TRBD1	NA	CASSIQGGNTEAFF	TGTGCCAGTAGTATTCAGGGGGGAAACACTGAAGCTTTCTTT
TRBV7-9	TRBJ2-1	TRBD2	once	CASSHLSGAYNEQFF	TGTGCCAGCAGCCACTTGAGCGGGGCGTACAATGAGCAGTTCTTC
TRBV19	TRBJ2-2	NA	NA	CASSIGQNTGELFF	TGTGCCAGTAGTATTGGACAGAACACCGGGGAGCTGTTTTTT
TRBV20-1	TRBJ2-5	NA	NA	CSASVVSNAQETQYF	TGCAGTGCTAGTGTAGTCTCGAACGCGCAAGAGACCCAGTACTTC
TRBV4-3	TRBJ2-3	NA	NA	CASSQDSAGPRAKQYF	TGCGCCAGCAGCCAAGATTCGGCGGGCCCCAGGGCGAAGCAGTATTTT
TRBV5-1	TRBJ2-5	TRBD2	NA	CASSWNLAGGLETQYF	TGCGCCAGCAGCTGGAACCTAGCGGGGGGGCTGGAGACCCAGTACTTC
TRBV19	TRBJ1-3	NA	NA	CASSAGLSGNTIYF	TGTGCCAGTAGTGCGGGTCTCTCTGGAAACACCATATATTTT
TRBV11-2	TRBJ1-2	NA	NA	CASSPGSYGYTF	TGTGCCAGCAGCCCAGGGAGCTATGGCTACACCTTC
TRBV15	TRBJ1-4	NA	NA	CATSRSRSASNEKLFF	TGTGCCACCAGCAGGTCGAGATCGGCATCTAATGAAAAACTGTTTTTT
TRBV6-2/TRBV6-3	TRBJ2-1	TRBD2	NA	CASSYSSSGVVGEQFF	TGTGCCAGCAGTTACTCGAGTAGCGGGGTCGTGGGAGAGCAGTTCTTC
TRBV7-2	TRBJ1-6	NA	NA	CASSLVRGPRNSPLHF	TGTGCCAGCAGCTTAGTCAGGGGCCCTAGGAATTCACCCCTCCACTTT
TRBV6-2/TRBV6-3	TRBJ2-2	TRBD1	NA	CASSYPTGEGPGELFF	TGTGCCAGCAGTTACCCGACAGGGGAAGGGCCCGGGGAGCTGTTTTTT
TRBV9	TRBJ2-2	TRBD2	NA	CASSTIAGGPTGELFF	TGTGCCAGCAGCACCATAGCGGGGGGGCCCACCGGGGAGCTGTTTTTT
TRBV5-6	TRBJ2-5	NA	NA	CASRNRYQETQYF	TGTGCCAGCAGGAACAGGTATCAAGAGACCCAGTACTTC
TRBV4-1	TRBJ2-2	TRBD1	NA	CASSHGQGARDTGELFF	TGCGCCAGCAGCCACGGACAGGGGGCGAGGGACACCGGGGAGCTGTTTTTT
TRBV27	TRBJ1-1	TRBD1	NA	CASSLTGRNTEAFF	TGTGCCAGCAGTTTGACAGGGAGGAACACTGAAGCTTTCTTT
TRBV3-1/TRBV3-2	TRBJ2-4	TRBD2	NA	CASSQDGLAGRTKNIQYF	TGTGCCAGCAGCCAAGACGGGCTAGCGGGACGAACCAAAAACATTCAGTACTTC
TRBV9	TRBJ2-5	TRBD1	NA	CASSPSGQWETQYF	TGTGCCAGCAGCCCTTCGGGACAGTGGGAGACCCAGTACTTC
TRBV4-2	TRBJ2-7	NA	NA	CASSQDIAGIYEQYF	TGTGCCAGCAGCCAAGATATAGCAGGGATTTACGAGCAGTACTTC
TRBV19	TRBJ1-2	TRBD1	NA	CASREGAKGYTF	TGTGCCAGTAGAGAGGGGGCGAAGGGCTACACCTTC
TRBV5-4	TRBJ2-1	NA	NA	CASSFGGANSYNEQFF	TGTGCCAGCAGCTTTGGCGGGGCTAACTCCTACAATGAGCAGTTCTTC
TRBV7-2	TRBJ1-3	TRBD1	once	CASRGQVGNTIYF	TGTGCCAGCAGGGGACAGGTGGGGAACACCATATATTTT
TRBV9	TRBJ2-1	NA	NA	CASSVAANTYNEQFF	TGTGCCAGCAGCGTAGCGGCAAACACTTACAATGAGCAGTTCTTC
TRBV11-2	TRBJ1-2	TRBD1	NA	CASTVGDRGPRGYGYTF	TGTGCCAGCACCGTGGGAGACAGGGGGCCTAGGGGATATGGCTACACCTTC
TRBV4-1	TRBJ2-7	NA	NA	CASSPPGSSYEQYF	TGCGCCAGCAGCCCCCCGGGCAGCTCCTACGAGCAGTACTTC
TRBV7-2	TRBJ2-2	NA	NA	CASSLVGGRLTGELFF	TGTGCCAGCAGCTTAGTTGGGGGGCGCTTGACCGGGGAGCTGTTTTTT
TRBV12-3/TRBV12-4	TRBJ2-3	NA	NA	CASSGSDTQYF	TGTGCCAGCTCCGGCTCAGATACGCAGTATTTT
TRBV4-1	TRBJ2-3	TRBD2	NA	CASCLSGVSTDTQYF	TGCGCCAGCTGCCTTAGCGGGGTTAGCACAGATACGCAGTATTTT
TRBV7-2	TRBJ2-7	NA	NA	CASSRGGMESYEQYF	TGTGCCAGCAGTCGAGGGGGTATGGAGTCCTACGAGCAGTACTTC
TRBV7-2	TRBJ2-5	NA	NA	CASSLGFETQYF	TGTGCCAGCAGCTTAGGCTTTGAGACCCAGTACTTC
TRBV4-3	TRBJ2-3	NA	NA	CASSQGSDTQYF	TGCGCCAGCAGCCAAGGGTCAGATACGCAGTATTTT
TRBV6-6	TRBJ1-2	TRBD1	NA	CASSKPGQGAPGGYTF	TGTGCCAGCAGCAAACCGGGACAGGGGGCCCCCGGTGGCTACACCTTC
TRBV6-1	TRBJ1-5	NA	few	CASSEAQTKHQPQHF	TGTGCCAGCAGTGAAGCACAGACTAAACATCAGCCCCAGCATTTT
TRBV10-1	TRBJ2-2	NA	NA	CASSEEVVRLFF	TGCGCCAGCAGTGAGGAGGTGGTAAGGCTGTTTTTT
TRBV7-9	TRBJ1-4	NA	once	CASSLVGVGGLFF	TGTGCCAGCAGCTTAGTTGGCGTGGGTGGACTGTTTTTT
TRBV11-2	TRBJ1-1	NA	once	CASSLVGFRGTPLNTEAFF	TGTGCCAGCAGCTTAGTTGGCTTCCGGGGTACACCTCTGAACACTGAAGCTTTCTTT
TRBV25-1	TRBJ1-4	NA	NA	CASSEPGAEKLFF	TGTGCCAGCAGTGAACCGGGAGCCGAAAAACTGTTTTTT
TRBV4-1	TRBJ1-2	NA	NA	CASSREIDSNFYGYTF	TGCGCCAGCAGCAGGGAGATAGATTCAAACTTCTATGGCTACACCTTC
TRBV29-1	TRBJ1-2	TRBD1	few	CSVAAYRGVLGYTF	TGCAGCGTAGCGGCGTACAGGGGAGTGCTTGGCTACACCTTC
TRBV19	TRBJ1-2	TRBD1	NA	CASSIGGQANYGYTF	TGTGCCAGTAGTATAGGAGGACAGGCGAACTATGGCTACACCTTC
TRBV5-4	TRBJ1-1	NA	NA	CASSPKRVGAPTEAFF	TGTGCCAGCAGCCCCAAAAGAGTAGGAGCCCCGACTGAAGCTTTCTTT
TRBV4-1	TRBJ2-5	NA	NA	CASSQDPPPAYQETQYF	TGCGCCAGCAGCCAGGATCCCCCCCCAGCGTACCAAGAGACCCAGTACTTC
TRBV15	TRBJ1-5	NA	NA	CATSRILGAQPQHF	TGTGCCACCAGCAGAATACTAGGGGCGCAGCCCCAGCATTTT
TRBV30	TRBJ1-1	NA	NA	CASGALSFTEAFF	TGTGCCTCGGGTGCGTTGTCTTTCACTGAAGCTTTCTTT
TRBV5-4	TRBJ2-7	TRBD1	few	CASSSGTGKNYEQYF	TGTGCCAGCAGCTCCGGGACAGGGAAAAACTACGAGCAGTACTTC
TRBV30	TRBJ1-2	NA	NA	CAWNGLRGPGGYTF	TGTGCCTGGAATGGCCTCCGTGGTCCGGGGGGCTACACCTTC
TRBV29-1	TRBJ2-2	NA	NA	CSVRGANTGELFF	TGCAGCGTGAGGGGGGCGAACACCGGGGAGCTGTTTTTT
TRBV5-1	TRBJ2-7	TRBD1	NA	CASSLTGTAYEQYF	TGCGCCAGCAGCCTTACCGGGACAGCCTACGAGCAGTACTTC
TRBV7-2	TRBJ1-1	NA	NA	CASSLERGSNTEAFF	TGTGCCAGCAGCTTAGAGAGGGGATCGAACACTGAAGCTTTCTTT